Listed here are 8 T cell receptor beta chains from one sample, sequenced in a study of response to subunit inactivated influenza vaccine. TCRdb reprocessed the RT-PCR reads via MiXCR and lists one record per CDR3 protein. The table has around 850,000 distinct CDR3 sequences, 18% seen once. The sample was PBMCs from blood, taken roughly 5 days after vaccination. These receptors were taken from a man between 45 and 60 years old who received an inactivated influenza vaccine.

This clonotype has ten or more counts. This chain joins TRBV7-8 and TRBJ2-5; D uncertain. The V gene's germline CDR1 is SGHVS and CDR2 FQNEAQ. The CDR3 runs to 14 residues. Trimming left V 0 bases short and J 2 bases short, with 7 bases between. DNA of the CDR3: TGTGCCAGCAGCTTAGCGACGGCTCAAGAGACCCAGTACTTC. Translation gives CASSLATAQETQYF.

In its sample, this clonotype was seen a few times. The chain is built from TRBV7-3 and TRBJ2-5; TRBD1 or TRBD2 may be the D gene (5 bases each). Trimming removed 2 bases at V and 3 bases at J, with 13 bases between. The germline V gene has CDR1 SGHTA and CDR2 FQGTGA. CDR3 length: 15 residues. The CDR3 DNA reads TGTGCCAGCAGCTTAGGTGGGGGACGGAAAGAGACCCAGTACTTC. Its translation: CASSLGGGRKETQYF.

This clonotype was observed a handful of times. The V gene is TRBV7-2, the J gene TRBJ2-7, with 12 bases that match TRBD2. J was trimmed by 5 bases and V by 0 bases; bases with no gene match: 5. Germline CDR1 reads SGHTA; CDR2 reads FQGNSA. The CDR3 contains 16 residues. The CDR3 is CASSLASSGGAHEQYF. Written as DNA, the CDR3 is TGTGCCAGCAGCTTAGCCTCTAGCGGGGGGGCCCACGAGCAGTACTTC.

This clonotype was detected only a few times. The chain combines TRBV9 with TRBJ2-2; 7 positions match TRBD1. In germline, CDR1 is SGDLS, CDR2 YYNGEE. V gave up 2 bases and J gave up 4 bases; unmatched junction bases: 8. This CDR3 has 16 residues. CDR3 sequence: CASSVGAGGGTGELFF. CDR3 DNA: TGTGCCAGCAGCGTCGGAGCAGGGGGTGGCACCGGGGAGCTGTTTTTT.

In the case of this clonotype: A much larger clone lies a single base off, so this may be a read error. V gene TRBV29-1 combines with J gene TRBJ1-2; no clear D gene. The CDR3 extends over 12 amino acids. The germline V gene encodes CDR1 SQVTM and CDR2 ANQGSEA. The V gene lost 3 bases and the J gene lost 3 bases, with 8 bases spanning the gap. The CDR3 DNA follows: TGCAGCGTTGACTCCCTGGACTATGGCTACACCTTC. Translating gives CSVDSLDYGYTF.

This clonotype was found many times. The chain combines TRBV5-1 with TRBJ2-5; D tentatively fits TRBD1 or TRBD2 (5 bases each). CDR1 is SGHRS and CDR2 is YFSETQ in the germline V gene. The CDR3 is 14 residues long. The V and J ends lost 0 bases and 4 bases respectively, with 10 bases between them. The CDR3 loop reads CASSLEGAGETQYF. The DNA for the CDR3 is TGCGCCAGCAGCTTGGAAGGGGCGGGAGAGACCCAGTACTTC.

This clonotype was seen repeatedly, ten times or more. The V call is TRBV29-1, the J call TRBJ2-2; D is possibly TRBD1 (6 bases). The ends were cut back, 6 bases at V and 0 bases at J, with 17 bases in the middle. CDR1 is SQVTM and CDR2 is ANQGSEA in the germline V gene. The CDR3 covers 16 residues. As DNA, the CDR3 is TGCAGCGTGGGAAGATGGACAGATTCGAACACCGGGGAGCTGTTTTTT. Translation gives CSVGRWTDSNTGELFF.

In this sample, this clonotype turned up a few times. This sequence joins TRBV12-3 or TRBV12-4 and TRBJ2-5; TRBD1 aligns across 8 bases. Losses at the gene ends were 5 bases for V and 5 bases for J; bases not matched to a gene: 10. The CDR3 consists of 15 residues. The CDR3 here is CASSRDRGNGETQYF. The CDR3, as DNA: TGTGCCAGCAGTCGAGACAGGGGAAACGGGGAGACCCAGTACTTC.